The subject of this entry is one T cell receptor (beta chain). The sample holds many counts of this clonotype. Its recognized antigen is unknown. Base qualities are not recorded, but no much larger clone differs from it by a single base. The CDR3, cysteine through phenylalanine, is 14 amino acids long. Only CDR3 DNA is held: 42 bases, read in frame from base 1. V and J are trimmed by 0 bases and 9 bases, and the gene matches miss 4 bases of the junction. The germline V gene (reference sequence) provides CDR1 DFQATT and CDR2 SNEGSKA. TCR alpha and beta CDR3 regions were amplified with the iRepertoire nested amplicon-rescue multiplex PCR (arm-PCR) platform from RNA. The input for one-step reverse transcription and amplification was about 100-400 ng of tissue mRNA or PBMC total RNA. Following bead purification, Illumina adapters were added through a secondary multiplex PCR, and the libraries were then gel-purified between 200 and 400 bp. The libraries contained internal 6-nucleotide barcodes that were used for demultiplexing. The libraries were sequenced on an Illumina MiSeq using 2x220 or 2x250 nucleotide paired-end reads. As for the authors' bioinformatics: Paired reads were merged using FLASH 1.2.11 and aligned with BWA-MEM to the GRCh37 human genome, and TRA and TRB reads were then extracted. An IMGT-derived reference of cassette sequences and CDR3 motifs, with pseudogenes included, was used for V and J assignment. Reads were translated in three frames, and productive CDR3s were defined as those with a C...FGXG motif and no stop codons. A clonotype was defined as a unique combination of a V-J cassette pair and a CDR3 amino acid sequence. Hamming distance filtering was applied to reads, with thresholds set by the sequence error rate of each sample in mapped regions. Using fastp at Q25 and MiXCR, TCRdb reprocessed the public reads and kept productive beta chains. Rows merge per CDR3 protein into single entries with the most common DNA and genes. The V and J calls and clone size are TCRdb's, not the authors'. Here the sample has 170,000 or so distinct CDR3 sequences; over 40% occur a single time. Over 4% of the sample is held by the ten biggest clonotypes.

This record belongs to a study of glioma-infiltrating T cells (dated by TCRdb to 2016 to 2017). General notes on the study: TCR alpha- and beta-chain repertoires were sequenced from glioma tissue, non-neoplastic brain tissue and matched peripheral blood mononuclear cells. To gauge divergence between tissue and blood T-cell populations, every tissue-infiltrating repertoire was compared against the peripheral blood repertoire from the same patient. Three low-grade glioma patients, under ten primary glioblastoma patients and three non-glioma patients contributing non-neoplastic brain tissue were included in the paired cohort.

Results the study describes overall, beyond this receptor: Very few CDR3 sequences were found to be shared between tissue and blood, and this scarcity was attributed to high CDR3 diversity and limited sampling. In non-neoplastic patients, VJ-independent divergence between tissue and blood fell below expectation, whereas in all gliomas, and especially in low-grade gliomas, the divergence rose above expectation. The group comparisons were based on small numbers of patients: three non-neoplastic, three low-grade glioma and several glioblastoma patients.

The TCR comes from a human donor with low-grade glioma or glioblastoma, undergoing nonglioma brain surgery, or in good health (not recorded which). The specimen sequenced was glioma tissue, nonneoplastic brain tissue, or PBMCs (not recorded which). Recombination connected TRBV20-1 to TRBJ2-7; 14 middle bases align to TRBD2. The DNA is as follows: TGCAGTGCTAGAGAAGGGACTAGCGGGAGTTTGCAGTACTTC. Its translation is CSAREGTSGSLQYF.